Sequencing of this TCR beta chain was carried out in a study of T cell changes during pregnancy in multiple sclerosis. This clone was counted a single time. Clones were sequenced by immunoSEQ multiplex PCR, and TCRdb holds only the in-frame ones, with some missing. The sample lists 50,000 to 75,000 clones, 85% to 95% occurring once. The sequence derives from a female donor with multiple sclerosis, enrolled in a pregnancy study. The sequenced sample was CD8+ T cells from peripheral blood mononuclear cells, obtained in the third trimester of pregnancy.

The CDR3: CASSSEQGPYEQYF. The DNA of the CDR3 is TGTGCCAGCAGCTCCGAACAGGGTCCCTACGAGCAGTACTTC. The chain combines TRBV5-8 with TRBJ2-7; possibly TRBD1 for D (6 bases). Trimming pared 3 bases from V and 2 bases from J, leaving 12 bases between. The CDR3 is made up of 14 amino acids. CDR1 and CDR2 from the germline V gene are SGHTS and YDEGEE. Drawing the rest from reference TRBV5-8 and TRBJ2-7, the complete variable domain is EAGVTQSPTHLIKTRGQQATLRCSPISGHTSVYWYQQALGLGLQFLLWYDEGEERNRGNFPPRFSGRQFPNYSSELNVNALELEDSALYLCASSSEQGPYEQYFGPGTRLTVT.